These 16 T cell receptor beta chains originate from one sample sequenced in a study of CD8 T cells in ankylosing spondylitis. Via MiXCR, TCRdb re-called the 5' RACE reads, giving one row per CDR3 protein. The sample carries around 210,000 distinct CDR3 sequences, around 8% recorded once. Sequencing used blood, either unsorted or a sorted T cell fraction (not recorded which). The receptor set was obtained from a female donor with ankylosing spondylitis or in good health (not recorded which).

At least ten counts were recorded for this clonotype. The chain is built from TRBV19 and TRBJ1-5; tentative D call: TRBD1 (5 bases). Germline assignment: CDR1 LNHDA and CDR2 SQIVND (reference sequence). This CDR3 has 15 amino acids. Deletions cut 0 bases from V and 7 bases from J, with 13 bases between. CDR3 residues: CASSIEETATQPQHF. The CDR3 bases are TGTGCCAGTAGTATAGAGGAGACAGCTACACAGCCCCAGCATTTT.

Many counts were recorded for this clonotype. V usage is TRBV29-1 and J usage is TRBJ2-1; D is possibly TRBD2 (6 bases). This CDR3 contains 10 residues. V was cut by 7 bases and J by 8 bases, with 9 bases left in between. Germline values: CDR1 SQVTM, CDR2 ANQGSEA. For the CDR3, the DNA is TGCAGCGCCGGGGGAGATGAGCAGTTCTTC. Its translation is CSAGGDEQFF.

This clonotype was seen at least ten times. V is TRBV25-1 and J is TRBJ2-7; TRBD2 matches 11 bases. J gave up 0 bases and V 8 bases, and 6 bases lay outside the gene matches. Germline CDR1 MGHDK, CDR2 SYGVNS. The CDR3 contains 15 residues. DNA for the CDR3: TGTGCCAGCGAGATTACTAGCGGGAGCTCCTACGAGCAGTACTTC. Residues: CASEITSGSSYEQYF.

This clonotype was counted at least ten times. This chain joins TRBV20-1 and TRBJ1-4; 7 bases align to TRBD1. This CDR3 spans 13 amino acids. From germline, CDR1 is DFQATT and CDR2 SNEGSKA (reference sequence). Trimming at V came to 5 bases and at J to 5 bases, leaving 5 bases not matched to a gene. CDR3 region: CSAPGTANEKLFF. CDR3 DNA: TGCAGTGCTCCCGGGACAGCGAATGAAAAACTGTTTTTT.

The chain has TRBV12-3 or TRBV12-4 and TRBJ2-1; D possibly corresponds to TRBD2 (7 bases). V shed 3 bases and J shed 15 bases, with 12 bases lying between them. The CDR3 runs 11 residues. CDR3 amino acids: CASSLGGAGFF. Here the CDR3 DNA reads TGTGCCAGCAGTTTGGGGGGGGCCGGGTTCTTC.

In this sample, this clonotype turned up many times. This chain uses TRBV12-3 or TRBV12-4 with TRBJ1-6; TRBD1 agrees at 8 bases. The CDR3 spans 15 residues. After removal of 5 bases from V and 9 bases from J, the junction contained 9 bases not matched to a gene. The CDR3 nucleotides read TGTGCCAGCAGTCCCAGGGGGCGAGGTGGTTCACCCCTCCACTTT. Amino acid sequence: CASSPRGRGGSPLHF.

This clonotype was found many times. The rearrangement uses TRBV20-1 and TRBJ2-5; D uncertain. Germline CDR1 and CDR2: DFQATT and SNEGSKA (reference sequence). Trimming took off 5 bases at V and 2 bases at J, with 9 bases between the two ends. The CDR3 loop spans 12 amino acids. CDR3: CSALRRQETQYF. CDR3 nucleotides: TGCAGTGCTTTACGGAGACAAGAGACCCAGTACTTC.

For this clonotype: A much bigger clone sits one base away, suggesting this may be a read error. V is TRBV27 and J is TRBJ2-1; D is undetermined. The CDR3 is 15 residues long. The V gene's germline CDR1 is MNHEY and CDR2 SMNVEV (reference sequence). CDR3 in amino acids: CTSSLKGYPLNEQFF. CDR3 in DNA: TGTACCAGCAGTTTGAAGGGATACCCTCTCAATGAGCAGTTCTTC.

Ten or more counts support this clonotype. The chain couples TRBV29-1 to TRBJ1-1; no firm D call. This CDR3 contains 13 residues. Germline V gene lookup returns CDR1 SQVTM and CDR2 ANQGSEA. Trimming shortened V by 6 bases and J by 0 bases, and 11 bases separated the two germline ends. The chain's CDR3 is CSVSQEMNTEAFF. In DNA, the CDR3 is TGCAGCGTCTCTCAGGAAATGAACACTGAAGCTTTCTTT.

This clonotype was counted at least ten times. The J gene is TRBJ1-2, the V gene TRBV6-5; possibly TRBD1 for D (5 bases). The CDR3 runs to 14 residues. Germline-derived CDR1 and CDR2 are MNHEY and SVGAGI. V gave up 2 bases and J gave up 8 bases, with 15 bases separating them. The CDR3 region has the DNA TGTGCCAGCAGTTACGGGGGACGGCCTGAGGGCTACACCTTC. It yields the protein CASSYGGRPEGYTF.

This clonotype was recorded at least ten times. This chain links TRBV28 with TRBJ2-7; tentatively, D is TRBD2 (6 bases). CDR3 length: 14 residues. The germline V gene encodes CDR1 MDHEN and CDR2 SYDVKM. The V end was cut by 3 bases, the J end by 0 bases, with 9 bases between. CDR3 DNA: TGTGCCAGCAGTTTCCGGGGACTCTCCTACGAGCAGTACTTC. Its translation is CASSFRGLSYEQYF. Drawing the rest from reference TRBV28 and TRBJ2-7, the complete variable domain is DVKVTQSSRYLVKRTGEKVFLECVQDMDHENMFWYRQDPGLGLRLIYFSYDVKMKEKGDIPEGYSVSREKKERFSLILESASTNQTSMYLCASSFRGLSYEQYFGPGTRLTVT.

This clonotype was seen ten or more times. This chain uses TRBV10-3 with TRBJ1-2; the D gene is possibly TRBD1 (6 bases). The CDR3 contains 15 residues. Germline CDR1 is ENHRY and CDR2 is SYGVKD. V lost 0 bases to trimming and J lost 6 bases, with 14 bases between them. The CDR3: CAISESGGAIDGYTF. The CDR3 DNA follows: TGTGCCATCAGTGAGTCGGGGGGGGCGATTGATGGCTACACCTTC.

As for this clonotype: A read error may account for a junction end that differs from germline. The rearrangement joins TRBV20-1 to TRBJ2-1; 8 positions agree with TRBD2. The CDR3 runs 15 residues. The germline gives CDR1 DFQATT, CDR2 SNEGSKA (reference sequence). The CDR3 DNA sequence: TGCTTTGCTAGAGATTGGGAGCGGGGGAACAATGTGCAGTTCTTC. Encoded protein: CFARDWERGNNVQFF.

The sample holds many counts of this clonotype. J is TRBJ2-1 and V is TRBV20-1, with D possibly matching TRBD1 (6 bases). V lost 2 bases, J lost 2 bases, and 13 bases lay in between. This CDR3 comprises 15 residues. CDR1 is DFQATT and CDR2 is SNEGSKA in the germline V gene (reference sequence). The CDR3 spells CSARSTGKAYNEQFF. CDR3 DNA: TGCAGTGCTAGATCCACAGGGAAAGCCTACAATGAGCAGTTCTTC.

This clonotype was recorded at least ten times. The chain recombines TRBV14 with TRBJ2-7; TRBD2 matches 7 bases. Germline loops: CDR1 SGHDN, CDR2 FVKESK. Trimming removed 3 bases from V and 2 bases from J; junction bases left unmatched: 16. There are 18 residues in the CDR3. CDR3 amino acids: CASSHRGVADLPPYEQYF. DNA of the CDR3: TGTGCCAGCAGCCACCGGGGGGTGGCGGACCTTCCGCCCTACGAGCAGTACTTC. Drawing the rest from reference TRBV14 and TRBJ2-7, the complete variable domain is EAGVTQFPSHSVIEKGQTVTLRCDPISGHDNLYWYRRVMGKEIKFLLHFVKESKQDESGMPNNRFLAERTGGTYSTLKVQPAELEDSGVYFCASSHRGVADLPPYEQYFGPGTRLTVT.

This clonotype was counted at least ten times. The rearrangement joins TRBV29-1 to TRBJ2-7; a possible D gene is TRBD1 (5 bases). The germline V and J ends were trimmed by 0 bases and 3 bases, with 6 bases remaining between them. Germline assignment: CDR1 SQVTM and CDR2 ANQGSEA. CDR3 length: 12 residues. The CDR3 protein is CSVEEGDYEQYF. In DNA form, the CDR3 reads TGCAGCGTTGAAGAAGGGGACTACGAGCAGTACTTC.